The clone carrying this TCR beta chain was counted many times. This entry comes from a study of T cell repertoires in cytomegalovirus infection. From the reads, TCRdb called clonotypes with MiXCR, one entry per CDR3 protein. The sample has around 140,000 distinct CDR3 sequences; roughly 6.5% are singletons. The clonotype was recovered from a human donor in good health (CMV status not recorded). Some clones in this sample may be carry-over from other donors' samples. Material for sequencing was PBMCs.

The CDR3 spells CASSPGTGRSPDTQYF. CDR3 DNA: TGTGCCAGCTCACCAGGGACGGGGAGATCTCCAGATACGCAGTATTTT. The chain employs TRBV18 and TRBJ2-3; D could derive from TRBD1 or TRBD2 (5 bases each). Germline V gene sequence: CDR1 KGHSH, CDR2 LQKENI. There are 16 residues in the CDR3. Trimming pared 2 bases from V and 4 bases from J, leaving 16 bases between.